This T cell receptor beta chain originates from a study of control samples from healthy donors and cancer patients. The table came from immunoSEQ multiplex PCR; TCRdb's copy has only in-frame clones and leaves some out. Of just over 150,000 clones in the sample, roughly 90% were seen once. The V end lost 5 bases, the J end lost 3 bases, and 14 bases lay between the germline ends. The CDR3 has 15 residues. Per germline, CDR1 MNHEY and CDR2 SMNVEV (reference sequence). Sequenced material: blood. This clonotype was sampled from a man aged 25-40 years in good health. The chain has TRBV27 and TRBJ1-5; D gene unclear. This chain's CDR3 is CASSIRPEYNQPQHF. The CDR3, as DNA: TGTGCCAGCAGTATTAGACCGGAATACAATCAGCCCCAGCATTTT.